A single sample gave rise to the 29 T cell receptor beta chains below, sequenced in a study of shared clonotypes between healthy human individuals. Clones were read by immunoSEQ multiplex PCR, and TCRdb kept only the in-frame ones, dropping some. The sample has about 2.1 million clones, 93% seen once. CD45RO-negative cells were positively selected for CCR7, leaving out terminally differentiated effector memory CD45RA+ cells. The sequenced sample was naive CD8+ T cells from PBMCs. These receptors were taken from a man aged 18 to 30 in good health. Some clones in this sample may be carry-over from other donors' samples.

The chain has TRBV6-6 and TRBJ2-7; no reliable D call. The V gene lost 6 bases and the J gene lost 7 bases, with 13 bases spanning the gap. Germline loops: CDR1 MNHNY, CDR2 SVGAGI (reference sequence). This CDR3 is 12 amino acids long. CDR3 region: CASRKSPPEQYF. The CDR3 nucleotides are TGTGCCAGCAGAAAAAGCCCACCGGAGCAGTACTTC.

This chain connects TRBV28 to TRBJ2-2, with TRBD2 matching 8 bases. V shed 5 bases and J 6 bases; nucleotides not matched to a gene: 8. This CDR3 has 15 residues. Germline lookup yields CDR1 MDHEN and CDR2 SYDVKM. The chain's CDR3 is CASSLRLANAGELFF. In DNA, the CDR3 is TGTGCCAGCAGTCTTCGACTAGCGAATGCCGGGGAGCTGTTTTTT.

CDR3 in DNA: TGTGCCAGCAGCCCTCAGGACCCCGGGGAGCTGTTTTTT. The encoded protein is CASSPQDPGELFF. The chain joins TRBV9 to TRBJ2-2; D unclear. Germline V lookup: CDR1 SGDLS, CDR2 YYNGEE. The V and J ends lost 4 bases and 6 bases respectively, with 10 bases between them. The CDR3 is made up of 13 amino acids. Variable domain in full (rest from reference TRBV9 and TRBJ2-2): DSGVTQTPKHLITATGQRVTLRCSPRSGDLSVYWYQQSLDQGLQFLIQYYNGEERAKGNILERFSAQQFPDLHSELNLSSLELGDSALYFCASSPQDPGELFFGEGSRLTVL.

In this sample, this clone turned up once. Distinct nucleotide sequences in the sample also encode this CDR3. The chain joins TRBV27 to TRBJ2-7; D may be TRBD1 or TRBD2 (5 bases each). V lost 6 bases and J 0 bases, leaving 12 bases between the germline ends. Germline CDR1 reads MNHEY; CDR2 reads SMNVEV (reference sequence). The CDR3 runs 14 residues. The CDR3 DNA sequence: TGTGCCAGCAGCCCTTCAGGGACCTCCTACGAGCAGTACTTC. Its protein product is CASSPSGTSYEQYF.

The chain joins TRBV9 to TRBJ1-1; D is uncertain. The CDR3 consists of 12 residues. The V and J ends lost 4 bases and 1 base respectively, with 5 bases between them. Looked up from germline, CDR1 is SGDLS and CDR2 is YYNGEE. The CDR3 DNA sequence: TGTGCCAGCAGCCGGGAGAACACTGAAGCTTTCTTT. Translating it yields CASSRENTEAFF.

In DNA, the CDR3 is TGTGCCAGCAGCTTAGTCGTGAGCTACAACGGCTACGAGCAGTACTTC. Its protein is CASSLVVSYNGYEQYF. This rearrangement joins TRBV11-2 to TRBJ2-7; D uncertain. Trimming cost V 1 base and J 3 bases, with 16 bases left between them. This CDR3 has 16 amino acids. Germline-derived CDR1 and CDR2 are SGHAT and FQNNGV.

Notes on this clone: Other nucleotide sequences from this sample produce the same CDR3. The rearrangement uses TRBV19 and TRBJ1-5, with 11 bases fitting TRBD1. The junction had 6 bases not matched to a gene; V was cut back by 5 bases and J by 6 bases. Germline CDR1 LNHDA, CDR2 SQIVND (reference sequence). The length of the CDR3 is 15 residues. The chain's CDR3 is CASSPDRGPGQPQHF. Here the CDR3 DNA reads TGTGCCAGTAGTCCGGACAGGGGGCCGGGTCAGCCCCAGCATTTT. The full variable domain, its missing parts supplied by reference TRBV19 and TRBJ1-5, is DGGITQSPKYLFRKEGQNVTLSCEQNLNHDAMYWYRQDPGQGLRLIYYSQIVNDFQKGDIAEGYSVSREKKESFPLTVTSAQKNPTAFYLCASSPDRGPGQPQHFGDGTRLSIL.

The J gene is TRBJ2-1, the V gene TRBV19, with D possibly matching TRBD2 (6 bases). Germline CDR1 and CDR2: LNHDA and SQIVND (reference sequence). Trimming cost V 3 bases and J 4 bases, with 16 bases left between them. The CDR3 length is 16 residues. Here the CDR3 DNA reads TGTGCCAGTAGTATCGGTCTAGCGAATAGGTACAATGAGCAGTTCTTC. This translates into CASSIGLANRYNEQFF.

The rearrangement joins TRBV7-2 to TRBJ2-7; 8 nucleotides agree with TRBD2. J gave up 4 bases and V 3 bases, and 5 bases lay outside the gene matches. Looked up from germline, CDR1 is SGHTA and CDR2 is FQGNSA. The CDR3 consists of 14 residues. CDR3 sequence (DNA): TGTGCCAGCAGCTTCTTTAGCGGGGCATACGAGCAGTACTTC. It codes for CASSFFSGAYEQYF.

This sequence joins TRBV6-5 and TRBJ2-1; 8 nucleotides align to TRBD1. The germline gives CDR1 MNHEY, CDR2 SVGAGI. Unmatched junction bases numbered 4, after V lost 2 bases and J lost 4 bases. The CDR3 has 15 amino acids. As DNA, the CDR3 is TGTGCCAGCAGTTACGATCGACAGGGGTACAATGAGCAGTTCTTC. Its translation is CASSYDRQGYNEQFF.

The chain has TRBV27 and TRBJ2-3; D possibly corresponds to TRBD2 (6 bases). V lost 7 bases and J lost 0, with 14 bases in between. This CDR3 comprises 15 residues. CDR1 and CDR2 from the germline V gene are MNHEY and SMNVEV (reference sequence). The CDR3 loop is CASKSRLDSTDTQYF. The CDR3, as DNA: TGTGCCAGCAAGAGCCGACTAGATAGCACAGATACGCAGTATTTT.

The rearrangement links TRBV7-9 to TRBJ2-7; 15 bases match TRBD2. The V gene's germline CDR1 is SEHNR and CDR2 FQNEAQ (reference sequence). The CDR3 consists of 16 residues. Germline trimming cut 4 bases from V and 5 bases from J; bases unmatched to any gene: 6. DNA for the CDR3: TGTGCCAGCAGCTCGGGACTAGCGGGAGGAGTCGACGAGCAGTACTTC. It yields the protein CASSSGLAGGVDEQYF.

V and J are TRBV29-1 and TRBJ2-1; TRBD2 aligns across 9 bases. The V gene's germline CDR1 is SQVTM and CDR2 ANQGSEA. The CDR3 is 18 amino acids. The ends lost 1 base at V and 8 bases at J; junction bases unmatched: 18. CDR3 nucleotide sequence: TGCAGCGTTGAAGCCCCAGCCGCTTCAGGACTAGCGATAGATGAGCAGTTCTTC. Its translation is CSVEAPAASGLAIDEQFF.

The DNA of the CDR3 is TGCGCCAGCAGCCAAGATCGCAGTGGGGGGAGCGATGGCTACACCTTC. Protein: CASSQDRSGGSDGYTF. This chain joins TRBV4-1 and TRBJ1-2; possible D gene TRBD1, 5 bases. This CDR3 has 16 amino acids. CDR1 is MGHRA, CDR2 YSYEKL, per germline. Trimming pared 0 bases from V and 6 bases from J, leaving 17 bases between.

The chain employs TRBV27 and TRBJ1-2, with TRBD1 identical over 7 bases. Looked up from germline, CDR1 is MNHEY and CDR2 is SMNVEV (reference sequence). After removal of 5 bases from V and 6 bases from J, the junction contained 15 bases not matched to a gene. The CDR3 extends over 16 amino acids. The CDR3 nucleotides are TGTGCCAGCAGTCAACGTACCCCGACAGGGTTCAATGGCTACACCTTC. Protein product: CASSQRTPTGFNGYTF.

This rearrangement joins TRBV6-1 to TRBJ2-7; 7 bases fit TRBD2. V gave up 6 bases and J gave up 6 bases; unmatched junction bases: 17. This CDR3 has 16 residues. Germline assignment: CDR1 MNHNS and CDR2 SASEGT. As DNA, the CDR3 is TGTGCCAGCAGGGAACGAGCGGGAATGGGAACGCGCGAGCAGTACTTC. It translates to CASRERAGMGTREQYF.

As regards this clone: Other nucleotide sequences from this sample produce the same CDR3. The rearrangement links TRBV12-5 to TRBJ2-1; no firm D call. The CDR3 has 12 amino acids. V lost 2 bases, J lost 3 bases, and 2 bases lay in between. The germline CDR1 and CDR2 sequences are LGHNT and FRNRAP. The CDR3 coding sequence is TGTGCTAGTGGTTTGAGCTACAATGAGCAGTTCTTC. Translation gives CASGLSYNEQFF.

The sample holds one count of this clone. This rearrangement joins TRBV27 to TRBJ1-5; D is perhaps TRBD1 (6 bases). CDR3 length equals 16 residues. CDR1 MNHEY and CDR2 SMNVEV come from the germline V gene (reference sequence). The germline V and J ends were trimmed by 3 bases and 6 bases, with 18 bases remaining between them. CDR3 in amino acids: CASSFGGPREGQPQHF. DNA of the CDR3: TGTGCCAGCAGTTTTGGGGGCCCCAGGGAGGGTCAGCCCCAGCATTTT.

Notes on this clone: The same CDR3 arises from other DNA sequences in this sample as well. The chain recombines TRBV30 with TRBJ2-1, with D unclear. Per the germline V gene, CDR1 is GTSNPN and CDR2 is SVGIG (reference sequence). V was clipped by 0 bases and J by 6 bases, with 6 bases between them. The CDR3 extends over 12 amino acids. The CDR3 is CAWSVSSNEQFF. The CDR3 nucleotides are TGTGCCTGGAGTGTAAGCAGCAATGAGCAGTTCTTC.

The J gene is TRBJ2-3, the V gene TRBV6-5; 10 nucleotides match TRBD2. CDR1 is MNHEY and CDR2 is SVGAGI in the germline V gene. The CDR3 extends over 13 amino acids. Losses at the gene ends were 5 bases for V and 6 bases for J; bases not matched to a gene: 2. CDR3: CASSLAGADTQYF. In DNA form, the CDR3 reads TGTGCCAGCAGTCTAGCGGGAGCGGATACGCAGTATTTT.

The chain has TRBV19 and TRBJ1-2; TRBD1 aligns across 9 bases. The ends lost 6 bases at V and 3 bases at J; junction bases unmatched: 2. The CDR3 runs 13 residues. Germline V lookup: CDR1 LNHDA, CDR2 SQIVND (reference sequence). The CDR3 sequence is CASRDRGHYGYTF. Here the CDR3 DNA reads TGTGCCAGTAGGGACAGGGGCCACTATGGCTACACCTTC.

This chain connects TRBV5-4 to TRBJ2-7, with 9 bases aligning to TRBD2. The CDR3 extends over 14 amino acids. J gave up 6 bases and V 4 bases, and 8 bases lay outside the gene matches. CDR1 and CDR2 (germline): SGHNT, YYREEE (reference sequence). In DNA form, the CDR3 reads TGTGCCAGCAGCCTTCCGGGACTAGCAATCGAGCAGTACTTC. Its translation: CASSLPGLAIEQYF.

The rearrangement joins TRBV6-1 to TRBJ2-1, with D possibly TRBD2 on 6 matching bases. From germline, CDR1 is MNHNS and CDR2 SASEGT. Trimming removed 6 bases from V and 3 bases from J, with 12 bases in between. The length of the CDR3 is 14 residues. The CDR3 bases are TGTGCCAGCAGCCCTAGCGTTTACTACAATGAGCAGTTCTTC. Translation gives CASSPSVYYNEQFF.

The rearrangement joins TRBV19 to TRBJ1-2; D not certain. CDR3 length equals 16 residues. Per germline, CDR1 LNHDA and CDR2 SQIVND (reference sequence). V was cut by 5 bases and J by 3 bases, with 19 bases left in between. CDR3 protein: CASSQEAAFYDYGYTF. In DNA, the CDR3 is TGTGCCAGTAGTCAAGAGGCGGCCTTTTATGACTATGGCTACACCTTC.

The V and J genes are TRBV9 and TRBJ1-1; D is uncertain. Trimming cost V 4 bases and J 5 bases, with 18 bases left between them. From germline, CDR1 is SGDLS and CDR2 YYNGEE. This CDR3 contains 15 residues. The DNA for the CDR3 is TGTGCCAGCAGCTCTGGGCCCCGAGGAGATACTGAAGCTTTCTTT. Protein sequence: CASSSGPRGDTEAFF.

This clone showed up just once. This CDR3 reads CASSAQGLEQFF. The CDR3 bases are TGTGCCAGCAGCGCCCAGGGCCTAGAGCAGTTCTTC. The chain is built from TRBV9 and TRBJ2-1; a possible D gene is TRBD1 (5 bases). Trimming removed 3 bases at V and 10 bases at J, with 11 bases between. Germline V gene sequence: CDR1 SGDLS, CDR2 YYNGEE. CDR3 length: 12 amino acids.

This clone was seen only once. The gene calls are TRBV15 and TRBJ2-1; 8 nucleotides agree with TRBD2. Germline V gives CDR1 LNHNV, CDR2 YYDKDF (reference sequence). The CDR3 is 16 amino acids. The trim removed 9 bases at V and 4 bases at J, leaving 14 bases unmatched. The CDR3 is CATTPGRAVRYNEQFF. Written as DNA, the CDR3 is TGTGCCACGACACCCGGGAGGGCCGTTAGGTACAATGAGCAGTTCTTC.

The rearrangement joins TRBV11-3 to TRBJ2-3; D gene uncertain. This CDR3 has 12 residues. V lost 1 base, J lost 6 bases, and 5 bases lay in between. Germline loops: CDR1 SGHNT, CDR2 YENEEA. CDR3 sequence reads: CASSLVADTQYF. CDR3 sequence (DNA): TGTGCCAGCAGCTTAGTTGCGGATACGCAGTATTTT.

The chain links TRBV29-1 to TRBJ2-1, with a weak D call TRBD2 (5 bases). CDR3 length: 16 amino acids. Trimming stripped 3 bases from V and 0 bases from J, with 15 bases between. Germline V lookup: CDR1 SQVTM, CDR2 ANQGSEA. CDR3 bases: TGCAGCGTTGAGGGGAGCCATGGGAGCTCCTACAATGAGCAGTTCTTC. Amino acid sequence: CSVEGSHGSSYNEQFF.